This entry lists 17 T cell receptor beta chains sequenced from one sample in a study of T-cell reconstitution after alpha-beta-depleted transplantation in children. Unique molecular identifiers were incorporated during preparation of the TCRbeta library. One entry per CDR3 protein, called by TCRdb with MiXCR from the PCR reads. Found here are hundreds of thousands of distinct CDR3 sequences, more than 9% of them singletons; the top ten hold around 9.1%. The sample in question was PBMCs from the stem cell graft donor, obtained from the stem cell graft. The receptors shown here come from a human donor who donated a stem cell graft to a child with SCID.

Ten or more counts support this clonotype. The V and J genes are TRBV11-2 and TRBJ1-1, with D hard to call. Germline CDR1 and CDR2: SGHAT and FQNNGV. This CDR3 is 15 amino acids long. Trimming stripped 5 bases from V and 5 bases from J, with 18 bases between. This CDR3 reads CASSPSGFSRTEAFF. The CDR3 DNA sequence: TGTGCCAGCAGCCCCAGTGGGTTTTCGAGGACTGAAGCTTTCTTT.

The chain links TRBV6-1 to TRBJ2-3; 11 bases align to TRBD2. The CDR3 has 16 amino acids. V was pared by 6 bases and J by 4 bases, with 9 bases of the junction left unmatched. Germline CDR1 MNHNS, CDR2 SASEGT. In DNA, the CDR3 is TGTGCCAGCAGCCCTTTGGGACTAGCGGAACCAGATACGCAGTATTTT. Amino acids: CASSPLGLAEPDTQYF.

This clonotype was seen at least ten times. The chain employs TRBV9 and TRBJ1-1; D gene ambiguous. CDR1 is SGDLS, CDR2 YYNGEE, per germline. Between the trimmed V and J ends, which lost 6 bases and 1 base, there was a span of 13 bases. The CDR3 has 14 amino acids. The CDR3 coding sequence is TGTGCCAGCAAGAGTTTGGGCGGGAACACTGAAGCTTTCTTT. Translating it yields CASKSLGGNTEAFF.

This clonotype occurred a few times. The chain is built from TRBV15 and TRBJ2-7; no reliable D call. The CDR3 is 12 residues long. Germline values: CDR1 LNHNV, CDR2 YYDKDF (reference sequence). Trimming shortened V by 0 bases and J by 6 bases, and 6 bases separated the two germline ends. The CDR3 nucleotides are TGTGCCACCAGCAGAGATTTAGGCGAGCAGTACTTC. This encodes CATSRDLGEQYF.

The chain recombines TRBV5-4 with TRBJ1-2; 10 nucleotides agree with TRBD1. This CDR3 comprises 14 residues. Germline CDR1 SGHNT, CDR2 YYREEE (reference sequence). Trimming at V came to 4 bases and at J to 3 bases, leaving 3 bases not matched to a gene. The CDR3 spells CASSPGQGYYGYTF. The DNA for the CDR3 is TGTGCCAGCAGCCCGGGACAGGGGTACTATGGCTACACCTTC.

V usage is TRBV5-1 and J usage is TRBJ2-1; D gene unclear. The CDR3 loop spans 14 amino acids. V lost 4 bases to trimming and J lost 6 bases, with 14 bases between them. The V gene's germline CDR1 is SGHRS and CDR2 YFSETQ. CDR3 DNA: TGCGCCAGCAGCCAGGCGACCCCTCTCAATGAGCAGTTCTTC. Protein: CASSQATPLNEQFF.

This clonotype has a count of ten or more. The rearrangement uses TRBV10-3 and TRBJ2-3; tentative D call: TRBD1 (8 bases). The CDR3 has 15 residues. Germline CDR1 ENHRY, CDR2 SYGVKD. V shed 0 bases and J shed 7 bases, with 14 bases lying between them. CDR3 protein: CAISESGQGGNTQYF. The CDR3 region has the DNA TGTGCCATCAGTGAGTCAGGACAGGGAGGGAATACGCAGTATTTT.

The chain employs TRBV10-3 and TRBJ2-3; unclear D gene. The CDR3 covers 11 residues. Germline V lookup: CDR1 ENHRY, CDR2 SYGVKD. The V gene lost 7 bases and the J gene lost 4 bases, with 6 bases spanning the gap. CDR3 nucleotide sequence: TGTGCCATCACAGAGTCAGATACGCAGTATTTT. It is translated as CAITESDTQYF.

This clonotype has at least ten counts. The rearrangement joins TRBV2 to TRBJ2-2, with D unclear. From germline, CDR1 is SNHLY and CDR2 FYNNEI. The CDR3 has 13 amino acids. The V and J ends lost 7 bases and 2 bases respectively, with 8 bases between them. DNA of the CDR3: TGTGCCAGCACCCCGCACAACACCGGGGAGCTGTTTTTT. Amino acids: CASTPHNTGELFF.

The chain is built from TRBV10-3 and TRBJ1-4; 11 bases match TRBD1. Germline CDR1 and CDR2: ENHRY and SYGVKD. The CDR3 consists of 13 residues. J lost 7 bases, V lost 8 bases, and 3 bases had no gene match. CDR3 sequence (DNA): TGTGCCATCGGACAGGGGGCTAGTGAAAAACTGTTTTTT. Protein product: CAIGQGASEKLFF.

This clonotype was counted only a few times. The rearrangement links TRBV7-1 to TRBJ2-5; 9 bases map to TRBD2. TRBV7-1 is flagged as an ORF with uncertain function. The V segment lost 3 bases and the J segment 1 base; nucleotides outside the gene matches: 27. This CDR3 comprises 23 residues. The CDR3 reads CASSSGGYQERVASGTLQETQYF. The CDR3, as DNA: TGTGCCAGCAGCTCCGGGGGTTACCAGGAGAGGGTGGCTAGCGGGACCCTCCAAGAGACCCAGTACTTC.

The chain joins TRBV5-1 to TRBJ2-7; no definite D call. Germline CDR1 reads SGHRS; CDR2 reads YFSETQ. This CDR3 comprises 14 residues. V lost 0 bases to trimming and J lost 6 bases, with 13 bases between them. CDR3 nucleotides: TGCGCCAGCAGCTTGGCAACCACGTCCGGCGAGCAGTACTTC. Its protein is CASSLATTSGEQYF.

This clonotype was detected many times. The genes are TRBV10-1 and TRBJ1-5, with D possibly being TRBD1 (6 bases). Germline CDR1 is WNHNN and CDR2 is SYGVQD (reference sequence). CDR3 length: 13 residues. V dropped 4 bases and J dropped 3 bases, with 7 bases sitting between them. CDR3 in amino acids: CASSGQVNQPQHF. CDR3 nucleotides: TGCGCCAGCAGTGGACAGGTCAATCAGCCCCAGCATTTT.

At least ten counts were recorded for this clonotype. The J gene is TRBJ1-5, the V gene TRBV18; perhaps TRBD1 as D (5 bases). Germline CDR1 is KGHSH and CDR2 is LQKENI. This CDR3 has 15 amino acids. Trimming took off 8 bases at V and 2 bases at J, with 16 bases between the two ends. The CDR3 region is CASTRGRGRNQPQHF. As DNA, the CDR3 is TGTGCCAGCACACGCGGACGGGGACGCAATCAGCCCCAGCATTTT. The entire variable domain, with the rest obtained from reference TRBV18 and TRBJ1-5, is as follows: NAGVMQNPRHLVRRRGQEARLRCSPMKGHSHVYWYRQLPEEGLKFMVYLQKENIIDESGMPKERFSAEFPKEGPSILRIQQVVRGDSAAYFCASTRGRGRNQPQHFGDGTRLSIL.

The chain has TRBV9 and TRBJ2-3, with D unresolved. Looked up from germline, CDR1 is SGDLS and CDR2 is YYNGEE. The CDR3 consists of 16 residues. V was cut by 3 bases and J by 4 bases, with 18 bases left in between. CDR3 sequence (DNA): TGTGCCAGCAGCGGAGGCCCAGACCATGGCCCAGATACGCAGTATTTT. It encodes CASSGGPDHGPDTQYF.

The chain is built from TRBV5-1 and TRBJ2-3, with D possibly matching TRBD2 (5 bases). CDR1 SGHRS and CDR2 YFSETQ come from the germline V gene. V lost 3 bases and J 0 bases, leaving 8 bases between the germline ends. The CDR3 runs 14 residues. In DNA form, the CDR3 reads TGCGCCAGCAGCTGGACTTATAGCACAGATACGCAGTATTTT. The encoded protein is CASSWTYSTDTQYF.

This clonotype was picked up many times. This chain joins TRBV5-4 and TRBJ1-1; possibly TRBD1 for D (6 bases). Trimming cost V 3 bases and J 1 base, with 19 bases left between them. Germline V gene data show CDR1 as SGHNT and CDR2 as YYREEE (reference sequence). The length of the CDR3 is 17 residues. In DNA form, the CDR3 reads TGTGCCAGCAGCTCCTTCCAGGGGCGCGTTGAGAACACTGAAGCTTTCTTT. It translates to CASSSFQGRVENTEAFF.